Below are 32 T cell receptor beta chains sequenced from a single sample in a study of blood T cell repertoires in COVID-19. Only in-frame clones appear in the TCRdb table, and some are missing; sequencing was by immunoSEQ multiplex PCR. The profile shows 25,000 to 30,000 clones, approximately 90% of them singletons. Material for sequencing was peripheral blood. These receptors came from a human donor in a cohort sampled during active COVID-19.

The CDR3 reads CASRDHRAGVGETQYF. The CDR3 DNA is TGTGCCAGTAGGGACCACAGGGCGGGGGTCGGGGAGACCCAGTACTTC. The chain links TRBV19 to TRBJ2-5, with a possible D match to TRBD2 (7 bases). V was cut by 6 bases and J by 5 bases, with 22 bases left in between. The CDR3 runs 16 residues. Germline V gives CDR1 LNHDA, CDR2 SQIVND (reference sequence).

The rearrangement uses TRBV28 and TRBJ2-5; possibly TRBD1 for D (6 bases). V was cut by 7 bases and J by 0 bases, with 9 bases left in between. The CDR3 length is 13 residues. CDR1 and CDR2 (germline): MDHEN, SYDVKM. CDR3 in amino acids: CASTSGDQETQYF. In DNA, the CDR3 is TGTGCCAGCACGTCAGGGGACCAAGAGACCCAGTACTTC.

The chain combines TRBV13 with TRBJ1-1; 8 nucleotides line up with TRBD1. The CDR3 extends over 16 amino acids. V shed 4 bases and J 0 bases; nucleotides not matched to a gene: 7. In germline, CDR1 is PRHDT, CDR2 FYEKMQ (reference sequence). The CDR3 DNA is TGTGCCAGCAGCTCCCGGACAGGGTCCATGAACACTGAAGCTTTCTTT. As protein: CASSSRTGSMNTEAFF.

The gene calls are TRBV3-1 (or the pseudogene TRBV3-2) and TRBJ1-5, with TRBD1 matching 7 bases. CDR3 size: 14 residues. In germline, CDR1 is LGHDT, CDR2 YNNKEL (reference sequence). V shed 5 bases and J 4 bases; nucleotides not matched to a gene: 5. The CDR3 loop reads CASSLGQLNQPQHF. Written as DNA, the CDR3 is TGTGCCAGCAGCTTGGGACAGCTTAATCAGCCCCAGCATTTT.

As DNA, the CDR3 is TGTGCCAGCAGCTTACGGGATCTCACAGATACGCAGTATTTT. As protein: CASSLRDLTDTQYF. This rearrangement joins TRBV7-9 to TRBJ2-3, with D possibly being TRBD2 (5 bases). The CDR3 covers 14 residues. Germline-derived CDR1 and CDR2 are SEHNR and FQNEAQ (reference sequence). Deletions cut 2 bases from V and 2 bases from J, with 8 bases between.

This chain uses TRBV2 with TRBJ1-2, with TRBD1 matching 11 bases. From germline, CDR1 is SNHLY and CDR2 FYNNEI. V trimming: 5 bases; J trimming: 3 bases; junction bases outside the gene matches: 5. The CDR3 has 15 residues. CDR3 DNA: TGTGCCAGCAGTTTCGGGGACAGGGGGTACTATGGCTACACCTTC. The encoded protein is CASSFGDRGYYGYTF. The whole variable domain, filled in from reference TRBV2 and TRBJ1-2, reads EPEVTQTPSHQVTQMGQEVILRCVPISNHLYFYWYRQILGQKVEFLVSFYNNEISEKSEIFDDQFSVERPDGSNFTLKIRSTKLEDSAMYFCASSFGDRGYYGYTFGSGTRLTVV.

This chain links TRBV7-2 with TRBJ2-2, with TRBD2 matching over 13 bases. The trim removed 5 bases at V and 6 bases at J, leaving 6 bases unmatched. The CDR3 covers 16 residues. Germline CDR1 and CDR2: SGHTA and FQGNSA. The CDR3 reads CASSPPGLAGAGELFF. In nucleotides, the CDR3 is TGTGCCAGCAGCCCACCAGGACTAGCGGGAGCCGGGGAGCTGTTTTTT.

The chain joins TRBV3-1 (or the pseudogene TRBV3-2) to TRBJ2-7; 11 nucleotides match TRBD2. The J segment lost 3 bases and the V segment lost 6 bases, leaving 7 bases of the junction unmatched. The CDR3 contains 15 residues. The V gene's germline CDR1 is LGHDT and CDR2 YNNKEL (reference sequence). CDR3 sequence reads: CASSRLAGGGYEQYF. In DNA form, the CDR3 reads TGTGCCAGCAGTCGCCTAGCGGGAGGAGGCTACGAGCAGTACTTC.

The J gene is TRBJ2-2, the V gene TRBV9, with D possibly matching TRBD1 (5 bases). V lost 4 bases and J 4 bases, leaving 17 bases between the germline ends. The germline V gene has CDR1 SGDLS and CDR2 YYNGEE. The CDR3 extends over 16 amino acids. The CDR3 region is CASSPEAGSRTGELFF. CDR3 bases: TGTGCCAGCAGCCCAGAGGCAGGGTCTCGCACCGGGGAGCTGTTTTTT.

Note on this clone: Germline is not matched at one junction end, which may reflect a read error. The chain joins TRBV5-1 to TRBJ2-7; a weak D match, TRBD2 (5 bases). This CDR3 contains 13 residues. Germline V gene sequence: CDR1 SGHRS, CDR2 YFSETQ. CDR3 DNA: TGCGCCAGCAGCTTGGAGCTGGGGAGAGCCACGCACTTC. Amino acids: CASSLELGRATHF.

This chain's CDR3 is CASSGTGSQPQHF. CDR3 sequence (DNA): TGTGCCAGTAGTGGGACAGGGAGTCAGCCCCAGCATTTT. The chain is built from TRBV19 and TRBJ1-5; 9 bases line up with TRBD1. Trimming removed 5 bases from V and 6 bases from J; junction bases left unmatched: 2. The V gene's germline CDR1 is LNHDA and CDR2 SQIVND (reference sequence). The CDR3 extends over 13 amino acids.

This chain joins TRBV19 and TRBJ1-3; D gene uncertain. The germline gives CDR1 LNHDA, CDR2 SQIVND (reference sequence). V dropped 7 bases and J dropped 3 bases, with 4 bases sitting between them. The CDR3 is 11 residues long. The CDR3: CASTVGNTIYF. The CDR3 coding sequence is TGTGCCAGTACGGTTGGAAACACCATATATTTT.

The chain recombines TRBV12-5 with TRBJ2-7; D ambiguous. With 6 bases removed from V and 1 base from J, the gap between germline ends came to 4 bases. CDR3 length: 11 residues. Germline loops: CDR1 LGHNT, CDR2 FRNRAP. CDR3 residues: CASGGSYEQYF. CDR3 bases: TGTGCTAGTGGCGGTTCCTACGAGCAGTACTTC.

V is TRBV9 and J is TRBJ2-7; 7 bases fit TRBD1. The CDR3 runs to 14 residues. V shed 2 bases and J 2 bases; nucleotides not matched to a gene: 4. The germline gives CDR1 SGDLS, CDR2 YYNGEE. The CDR3 region is CASSVQGVPYEQYF. The CDR3 DNA is TGTGCCAGCAGCGTCCAGGGGGTACCCTACGAGCAGTACTTC.

The CDR3 sequence is CASSSTARGIGQPQHF. The DNA of the CDR3 is TGTGCCAGCAGCTCGACCGCGCGGGGGATCGGGCAGCCCCAGCATTTT. The rearrangement joins TRBV7-2 to TRBJ1-5; tentatively, D is TRBD1 (5 bases). The CDR3 totals 16 residues. Germline CDR1 and CDR2: SGHTA and FQGNSA. Deletions cut 4 bases from V and 7 bases from J, with 20 bases between.

This chain connects TRBV2 to TRBJ1-4; 9 nucleotides agree with TRBD1. The CDR3 runs to 14 residues. CDR1 is SNHLY and CDR2 is FYNNEI in the germline V gene. V trimming: 4 bases; J trimming: 8 bases; junction bases outside the gene matches: 5. CDR3 DNA: TGTGCCAGCAGTGCCGGGACAGGGCAGGAAAAACTGTTTTTT. Amino acids: CASSAGTGQEKLFF.

This sequence joins TRBV19 and TRBJ1-4, with a possible D match to TRBD1 (6 bases). This CDR3 contains 14 residues. The germline V gene has CDR1 LNHDA and CDR2 SQIVND (reference sequence). With 7 bases removed from V and 6 bases from J, the gap between germline ends came to 15 bases. As DNA, the CDR3 is TGTGCCAGTACCTCGCACGGGGGGCATGAAAAACTGTTTTTT. This gives the protein CASTSHGGHEKLFF. Filled out from reference TRBV19 and TRBJ1-4, the complete variable domain reads DGGITQSPKYLFRKEGQNVTLSCEQNLNHDAMYWYRQDPGQGLRLIYYSQIVNDFQKGDIAEGYSVSREKKESFPLTVTSAQKNPTAFYLCASTSHGGHEKLFFGSGTQLSVL.

The V and J genes are TRBV24-1 and TRBJ1-1; 11 nucleotides line up with TRBD1. Trimming at V came to 2 bases and at J to 5 bases, leaving 9 bases not matched to a gene. The CDR3 spans 17 residues. CDR1 and CDR2 from the germline V gene are KGHDR and SFDVKD. CDR3 sequence (DNA): TGTGCCACCAGTGATTCAGGACAGGGGGCGAAGGCGACTGAAGCTTTCTTT. It specifies CATSDSGQGAKATEAFF.

This chain uses TRBV10-2 with TRBJ1-2; D gene uncertain. The CDR3 has 16 amino acids. The V gene lost 3 bases and the J gene lost 5 bases, with 19 bases spanning the gap. Germline-derived CDR1 and CDR2 are WSHSY and SAAADI. CDR3 sequence: CASSEGSGRAGYGYTF. The CDR3 nucleotides are TGCGCCAGCAGTGAAGGCAGCGGGAGGGCCGGGTATGGCTACACCTTC.

The V gene is TRBV7-9, the J gene TRBJ2-1; D is unclear. In germline, CDR1 is SEHNR, CDR2 FQNEAQ (reference sequence). There are 13 residues in the CDR3. The V gene lost 5 bases and the J gene lost 10 bases, with 15 bases spanning the gap. The CDR3 loop reads CASSPRTFTEQFF. The CDR3 coding sequence is TGTGCCAGCAGCCCTAGAACGTTTACGGAGCAGTTCTTC.

This chain connects TRBV5-4 to TRBJ2-7, with 11 bases aligning to TRBD1. The CDR3 consists of 16 residues. J lost 2 bases, V lost 4 bases, and 8 bases had no gene match. CDR1 SGHNT and CDR2 YYREEE come from the germline V gene (reference sequence). CDR3 loop: CASSPTPGQGAYEQYF. The CDR3 DNA sequence: TGTGCCAGCAGCCCCACCCCGGGACAGGGGGCCTACGAGCAGTACTTC.

The CDR3 loop reads CASRQGYGYTF. CDR3 sequence (DNA): TGTGCCAGTCGACAGGGGTATGGCTACACCTTC. The V gene is TRBV19, the J gene TRBJ1-2, with TRBD1 matching 8 bases. Germline V gene data show CDR1 as LNHDA and CDR2 as SQIVND (reference sequence). CDR3 size: 11 residues. The trim removed 8 bases at V and 5 bases at J, leaving 1 base unmatched.

The V call is TRBV5-1, the J call TRBJ2-2, with 7 bases lining up with TRBD1. This CDR3 is built from 17 residues. Trimming removed 0 bases from V and 1 base from J; junction bases left unmatched: 6. Germline V lookup: CDR1 SGHRS, CDR2 YFSETQ. The CDR3 DNA sequence: TGCGCCAGCAGCTTGGGAAAGACAGGGCAGAACACCGGGGAGCTGTTTTTT. Translated, it gives CASSLGKTGQNTGELFF.

The chain uses TRBV7-2 and TRBJ2-1; 7 positions agree with TRBD1. CDR3 size: 12 residues. CDR1 and CDR2 (germline): SGHTA, FQGNSA. The V gene end was trimmed by 4 bases and the J gene end by 9 bases; junction bases not matched to a gene: 3. The CDR3 DNA follows: TGTGCCAGCAGCTACAGGGGTCGTGAGCAGTTCTTC. Protein sequence: CASSYRGREQFF.

This sequence joins TRBV5-1 and TRBJ2-1; 7 bases map to TRBD2. The CDR3 contains 16 residues. After removal of 4 bases from V and 7 bases from J, the junction contained 14 bases not matched to a gene. In germline, CDR1 is SGHRS, CDR2 YFSETQ. CDR3 sequence: CASSVGGSSSGNEQFF. The CDR3, as DNA: TGCGCCAGCAGCGTTGGCGGGAGTTCCTCGGGAAATGAGCAGTTCTTC.

The V and J genes are TRBV5-1 and TRBJ2-3; 7 nucleotides line up with TRBD1. The junction had 9 bases not matched to a gene; V was cut back by 4 bases and J by 4 bases. Germline V gene data show CDR1 as SGHRS and CDR2 as YFSETQ. This CDR3 has 15 amino acids. The chain's CDR3 is CASSLDREPADTQYF. The CDR3 DNA follows: TGCGCCAGCAGCCTAGACAGGGAGCCAGCAGATACGCAGTATTTT.

The chain has TRBV18 and TRBJ2-3; D gene uncertain. Germline values: CDR1 KGHSH, CDR2 LQKENI. The CDR3 is made up of 15 amino acids. Trimming took 0 bases from V and 0 from J, leaving 7 bases between them. The CDR3, as DNA: TGTGCCAGCTCACCACCAGCCGTTAGCACAGATACGCAGTATTTT. Residues: CASSPPAVSTDTQYF. The whole variable domain, remainder taken from reference TRBV18 and TRBJ2-3, is NAGVMQNPRHLVRRRGQEARLRCSPMKGHSHVYWYRQLPEEGLKFMVYLQKENIIDESGMPKERFSAEFPKEGPSILRIQQVVRGDSAAYFCASSPPAVSTDTQYFGPGTRLTVL.

This clone was counted once. The V call is TRBV7-8, the J call TRBJ1-2; perhaps TRBD1 as D (6 bases). This CDR3 contains 15 residues. V lost 5 bases and J 4 bases, leaving 17 bases between the germline ends. The V gene's germline CDR1 is SGHVS and CDR2 FQNEAQ. Here the CDR3 reads CASSGNRVRGYGYTF. The CDR3 nucleotides read TGTGCCAGCAGCGGAAACAGGGTCCGCGGCTATGGCTACACCTTC.

The chain recombines TRBV11-1 with TRBJ1-4, with 8 bases fitting TRBD1. The V and J ends lost 3 bases and 8 bases, in that order; junction bases with no gene match: 8. CDR1 SGHAT and CDR2 FQDESV come from the germline V gene (reference sequence). The CDR3 runs to 15 residues. Here the CDR3 DNA reads TGTGCCAGCAGCTTGGGACAGGCCATGAAGGAAAAACTGTTTTTT. Amino acid sequence: CASSLGQAMKEKLFF.

This clone was picked up one time. This rearrangement joins TRBV11-3 to TRBJ2-7; D uncertain. This CDR3 contains 14 residues. V was clipped by 6 bases and J by 4 bases, with 16 bases between them. The V gene's germline CDR1 is SGHNT and CDR2 YENEEA. CDR3 sequence: CASSGTVEAYEQYF. CDR3 bases: TGTGCCAGCAGTGGTACCGTAGAGGCTTACGAGCAGTACTTC.

The chain joins TRBV9 to TRBJ1-3; D is uncertain. V was cut by 4 bases and J by 8 bases, with 13 bases left in between. Per germline, CDR1 SGDLS and CDR2 YYNGEE. The CDR3 has 13 amino acids. The CDR3 is CASSPGLADTIYF. CDR3 bases: TGTGCCAGCAGCCCCGGACTCGCCGACACCATATATTTT.

The chain is built from TRBV27 and TRBJ2-7; 9 nucleotides agree with TRBD1. The CDR3 is made up of 14 amino acids. Germline V CDR1 and CDR2: MNHEY, SMNVEV (reference sequence). The CDR3, as DNA: TGTGCAACCAAGAGTGGGGACAGGGAGCGGGAGCAGTACTTC. Its translation is CATKSGDREREQYF.